A selection of T cell receptor beta chains follows, all from one sample in a study of tumor-infiltrating lymphocytes in primary liver carcinoma. MiXCR, applied by TCRdb to the multiplex PCR reads, yields one record per CDR3 protein. Among some 320,000 distinct CDR3 sequences listed, 65% were seen once. The sample comprised peripheral blood. The receptors shown here come from a man in his forties with primary liver carcinoma and hepatitis B virus infection. Each CDR3 is given with its conserved first and last residue. D genes are given only for firm matches. Expanded clones are given a class, and other clones once, few, many or no size at all.

clone size	V gene	J gene	D gene	CDR3 protein	CDR3 DNA
-	TRBV28	TRBJ2-2	-	CASSPGGNTGELFF	TGTGCCAGCAGTCCCGGAGGGAACACCGGGGAGCTGTTTTTT
few	TRBV6-6	TRBJ1-6	-	CASSYAGFESPLHF	TGTGCCAGCAGTTACGCAGGGTTTGAGTCACCCCTCCACTTT
many	TRBV29-1	TRBJ1-3	-	CSVESGNTIYF	TGCAGCGTTGAATCTGGAAACACCATATATTTT
many	TRBV4-2	TRBJ2-7	TRBD1	CASSQTGQGREQYF	TGTGCCAGCAGCCAAACGGGACAGGGGCGGGAGCAGTACTTC
-	TRBV20-1	TRBJ2-1	TRBD2	CSSREELAGYYNEQFF	TGCAGTTCTAGAGAGGAACTAGCGGGATACTACAATGAGCAGTTCTTC
-	TRBV11-2	TRBJ2-1	-	CADSLGGYSYNEQFF	TGTGCCGACAGCTTAGGAGGGTACTCCTACAATGAGCAGTTCTTC
-	TRBV7-2	TRBJ2-3	TRBD2	CASGLKKAGGTDTQYF	TGTGCCAGCGGACTCAAGAAAGCGGGAGGAACAGATACGCAGTATTTT
few	TRBV4-3	TRBJ2-1	TRBD1	CASSHPRFDRGPNEQFF	TGCGCCAGCAGCCACCCTCGATTTGACAGGGGGCCCAATGAGCAGTTCTTC
-	TRBV4-3	TRBJ2-7	-	CASSQDSSHGQYF	TGCGCCAGCAGCCAAGACAGCTCCCACGGGCAGTACTTC
few	TRBV14	TRBJ2-1	TRBD2	CASSQPLAGAYNEQFF	TGTGCCAGCAGCCAACCTCTAGCGGGGGCCTACAATGAGCAGTTCTTC
many	TRBV30	TRBJ2-1	-	CAWSRGNEQFF	TGTGCCTGGAGTAGGGGGAATGAGCAGTTCTTC
many	TRBV6-5	TRBJ2-7	-	CASSSGDEQYF	TGTGCCAGCAGCTCCGGCGACGAGCAGTACTTC
-	TRBV6-2/TRBV6-3	TRBJ1-1	-	CASGYGQVLLNTEAFF	TGTGCCAGCGGTTACGGGCAGGTTCTTCTGAACACTGAAGCTTTCTTT
-	TRBV7-2	TRBJ2-7	TRBD1	CASSSVAPRGYEQYF	TGTGCCAGCAGCTCCGTAGCGCCCAGGGGGTACGAGCAATACTTC
-	TRBV12-3/TRBV12-4	TRBJ2-1	TRBD2	CASRPAKGGRERNEQFF	TGTGCCAGCAGGCCCGCGAAGGGCGGGAGGGAGAGGAATGAGCAGTTCTTC
-	TRBV5-6	TRBJ2-7	-	CARSAGLAYEQYF	TGTGCCAGAAGCGCGGGACTGGCATACGAGCAGTACTTC
once	TRBV11-1	TRBJ2-1	TRBD2	CVSGQRTSGSWGEQFF	TGTGTCAGCGGCCAAAGGACTAGCGGGAGTTGGGGTGAGCAGTTCTTC
once	TRBV11-2	TRBJ2-7	-	CASSLDGPWDEQCF	TGTGCCAGCAGCTTAGATGGACCCTGGGACGAGCAGTGCTTC
many	TRBV6-6	TRBJ1-3	TRBD1	CASSYPLVTGAPGNTIYF	TGTGCCAGCAGTTACCCACTCGTGACAGGGGCCCCTGGAAACACCATATATTTT
many	TRBV6-6	TRBJ2-7	-	CASLTSGEQYF	TGTGCCAGCCTTACCTCTGGCGAGCAGTACTTC
-	TRBV11-1	TRBJ1-3	-	CASSSTRNHRNTIYF	TGTGCCAGCAGCTCGACCCGTAATCATAGAAACACCATATATTTT
-	TRBV5-1	TRBJ1-6	-	CASSSIPVDSPLHF	TGCGCCAGCAGCTCGATTCCAGTAGATTCACCCCTCCACTTT
-	TRBV6-1	TRBJ2-1	TRBD1	CASSARQGHDSEQFF	TGTGCCAGCAGCGCGAGACAGGGCCATGACAGTGAGCAGTTCTTC
many	TRBV5-6	TRBJ2-2	-	CASSLLAGELFF	TGTGCCAGCAGCTTGTTGGCCGGGGAGCTGTTTTTT
-	TRBV12-3/TRBV12-4	TRBJ2-3	TRBD2	CVSSLLSGRGGTQYF	TGTGTCAGCAGCCTCCTTAGCGGGAGAGGAGGTACGCAGTATTTT
-	TRBV6-2/TRBV6-3	TRBJ2-5	-	CASSYPRHGKETQYF	TGTGCCAGCAGTTACCCCAGACATGGAAAAGAGACTCAGTACTTC
-	TRBV5-1	TRBJ2-3	TRBD2	CASSRGTSSQTGDTHYF	TGCGCCAGCAGCCGGGGGACTAGCTCACAAACGGGGGATACGCACTATTTT